Given below is one T cell receptor beta chain in context. This clonotype was observed at least ten times. Its target antigen remains unknown. No base quality values were provided; no much bigger clone lies one nucleotide off. V sheds 6 bases and J sheds 1 base, leaving 9 bases between their ends. Measured from the cysteine to the phenylalanine, the CDR3 is 13 residues long. Solely the CDR3 DNA is kept, with 39 bases framed from the first base. The germline V gene (reference sequence) sets CDR1 to LGHDT and CDR2 to YNNKEL. Graves' hyperthyroidism was defined as stable when no progression to ophthalmopathy occurred over 18 months of follow-up. Hyperthyroidism patients were newly diagnosed, had a disease duration of under 2 months, and were aged 18 to 65 years. Patients with uncontrolled infections, other autoimmune diseases, pregnancy or lactation were excluded. Clinical symptoms, serum thyroxine and TRAb, thyroid ultrasound, and orbital computed tomography formed the basis for the diagnoses. Ficoll-Paque density gradient centrifugation was used to isolate PBMCs from 8 to 10 ml of fresh peripheral blood. Total RNA was extracted using Trizol reagent, and RNA quality was assessed on an Agilent 2100 Bioanalyzer.

TCR beta CDR3 regions were amplified from RNA transcripts. A first-round RT-PCR of the TCR CDR3 used the HTBI primer set with the Qiagen OneStep RT-PCR kit. The libraries were constructed in a second round of multiplex PCR and then size-selected and purified. Sequencing of the libraries was done on an Illumina HiSeq2000 using paired-end 100 bp reads. As for the original processing: SOAPnuke was used to process the raw data, throwing out any read that contained adapters or uncalled bases, had a mean Phred below 15, or lacked an exact constant-primer or identifier match. COPE v1.2.5 was used to merge the high-quality paired reads, and each unique nucleotide sequence was defined as a clonotype. MiTCR v1.1 was used to align the clonotypes against IMGT TRBV, TRBD and TRBJ reference segments. Analysis was restricted to V-J combinations with a frequency above 0.0001, which covered 99.2% of repertoires. A TCS score was defined as the ratio between F50 (clonal expansion) and ExV (chaos), using BLOSUM62-based TCRdist between CDR3 peptides within each V-J. Welch's t-statistics and random forest reduced roughly 500 V-J features to under 15, which were used in a naive Bayes classifier (R e1071). TCRdb trimmed the raw reads at Q25, called clones with MiXCR and kept productive beta chains. Rows merge per CDR3 protein into single entries with the most common DNA and genes. TCRdb, rather than the study authors, made the V and J calls. The sample table lists about 420,000 distinct CDR3 sequences, approximately 14% of them with a count of one. About 5% of the sample goes to the ten largest clones.

This specimen belongs to a study of T cells in Graves' hyperthyroidism and ophthalmopathy (dated by TCRdb to the late 2010s). At the level of the whole study: Peripheral blood was collected at initial diagnosis, before any treatment. After blood sampling, hyperthyroidism patients were treated with methimazole at a starting dose of 30 mg daily, and ophthalmopathy patients were treated with high-dose intravenous methylprednisolone. To identify TCR V-J signatures that set the groups apart, the researchers used a discovery cohort of about a hundred patients, made up of 43 with Graves' ophthalmopathy and 57 with stable Graves' hyperthyroidism. The study also compared thyroid tissue and blood T-cell repertoires from a handful of Graves' hyperthyroidism patients. TCR Vbeta CDR3 sequencing of 135 peripheral blood samples (fewer than 45 ophthalmopathy, around 80 hyperthyroidism and roughly 17 progressor patients) is reported in the paper. An independent validation cohort of around 19 hyperthyroidism patients and about 16 patients who later progressed to ophthalmopathy tested prospective prediction of ophthalmopathy. The 75 to 100 discovery patients were randomly divided into training and test sets at a 7:3 ratio.

The investigation overall reported the following: In validation, the model predicted progression to ophthalmopathy a median of roughly 6.1 months before onset, with roughly 70% sensitivity and nearly 75% specificity. A model built on a 13 V-J signature distinguished ophthalmopathy from stable hyperthyroidism, reaching around 87% sensitivity and about 81% specificity in cross-validation and 80%/75% in testing. Sample size was not statistically predetermined, and investigators were not blinded to group allocation. Blood samples also contained most of the expanded thyroid clonotypes (frequency above 0.001), which suggests that blood repertoires may reflect thyroid immune responses.

This TCR came from a woman younger than 30 with Graves' hyperthyroidism. Sequencing was carried out using blood. This receptor chain uses TRBV3-1 and TRBJ1-1; D gene: possibly TRBD1, on 5 matching bases. Here is the DNA: TGTGCCAGCAGTATTAGGGGGAACACTGAAGCTTTCTTT. The encoded protein is CASSIRGNTEAFF.